What follows is one T cell receptor (beta chain) and its context. Produced via immunoSEQ multiplex PCR; TCRdb's table is partial and in-frame only. The sample has 450,000 to 700,000 clones; around 95% are singletons. Terminally differentiated effector memory CD45RA+ cells were excluded by CCR7 positive selection of CD45RO-negative cells. This specimen comes from a study of shared clonotypes between healthy human individuals. The CDR3 has 14 residues. Germline V gives CDR1 MNHEY, CDR2 SMNVEV (reference sequence). V trimming: 6 bases; J trimming: 6 bases; junction bases outside the gene matches: 8. The TCR originated in a young woman in good health. The sample consisted of naive CD8+ T cells sorted from blood. This chain links TRBV27 with TRBJ1-5; 7 bases map to TRBD1. The chain's CDR3 is CASRTGIGAQPQHF. The CDR3 bases are TGTGCCAGCAGGACAGGGATAGGGGCTCAGCCCCAGCATTTT.